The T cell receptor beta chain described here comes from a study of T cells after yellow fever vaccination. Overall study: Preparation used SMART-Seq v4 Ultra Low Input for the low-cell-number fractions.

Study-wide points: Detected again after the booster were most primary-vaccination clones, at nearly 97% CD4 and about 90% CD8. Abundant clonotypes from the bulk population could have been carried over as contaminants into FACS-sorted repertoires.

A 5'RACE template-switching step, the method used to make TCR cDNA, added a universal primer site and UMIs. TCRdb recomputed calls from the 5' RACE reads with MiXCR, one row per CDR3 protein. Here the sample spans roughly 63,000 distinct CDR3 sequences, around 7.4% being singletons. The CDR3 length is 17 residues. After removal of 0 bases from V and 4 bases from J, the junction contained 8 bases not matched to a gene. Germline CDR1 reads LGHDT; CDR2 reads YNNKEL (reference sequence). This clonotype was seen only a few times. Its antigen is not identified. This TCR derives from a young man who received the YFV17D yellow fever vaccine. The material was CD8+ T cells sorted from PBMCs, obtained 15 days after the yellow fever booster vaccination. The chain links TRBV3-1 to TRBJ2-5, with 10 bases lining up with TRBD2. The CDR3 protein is CASSQEYTSGNGETQYF. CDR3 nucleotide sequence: TGTGCCAGCAGCCAAGAATACACTAGCGGGAATGGAGAGACCCAGTACTTC.